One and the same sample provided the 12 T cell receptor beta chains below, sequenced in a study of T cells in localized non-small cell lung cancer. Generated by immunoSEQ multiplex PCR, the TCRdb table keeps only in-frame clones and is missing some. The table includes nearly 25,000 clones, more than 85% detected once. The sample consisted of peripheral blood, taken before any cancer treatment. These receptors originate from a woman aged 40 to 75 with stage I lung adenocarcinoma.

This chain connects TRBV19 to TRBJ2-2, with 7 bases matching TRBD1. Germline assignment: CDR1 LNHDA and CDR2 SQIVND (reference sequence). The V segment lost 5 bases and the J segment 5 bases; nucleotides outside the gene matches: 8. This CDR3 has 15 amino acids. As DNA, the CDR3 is TGTGCCAGTAGTGGTCGACAGGGAAGGACCGGGGAGCTGTTTTTT. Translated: CASSGRQGRTGELFF.

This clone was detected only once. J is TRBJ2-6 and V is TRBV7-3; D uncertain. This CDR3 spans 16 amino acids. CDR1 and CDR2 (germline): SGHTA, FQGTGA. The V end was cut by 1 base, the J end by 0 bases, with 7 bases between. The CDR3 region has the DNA TGTGCCAGCAGCTTAATAGCCTCCTCTGGGGCCAACGTCCTGACTTTC. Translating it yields CASSLIASSGANVLTF.

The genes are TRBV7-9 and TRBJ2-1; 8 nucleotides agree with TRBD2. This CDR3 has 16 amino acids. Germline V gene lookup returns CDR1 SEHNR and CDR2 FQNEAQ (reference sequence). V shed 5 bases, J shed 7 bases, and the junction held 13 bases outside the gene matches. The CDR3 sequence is CASSKRESFPPNEQFF. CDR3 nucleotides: TGTGCCAGCAGCAAGCGGGAGAGCTTTCCACCAAATGAGCAGTTCTTC.

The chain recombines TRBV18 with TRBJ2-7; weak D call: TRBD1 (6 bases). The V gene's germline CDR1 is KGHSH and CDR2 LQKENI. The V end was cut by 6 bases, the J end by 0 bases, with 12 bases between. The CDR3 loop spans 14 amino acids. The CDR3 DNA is TGTGCCAGCTCCCCTCAGGACAGCTCCTACGAGCAGTACTTC. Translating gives CASSPQDSSYEQYF.

DNA of the CDR3: TGTGCCGAGAGCGTAGGGACCCTCGGGGGCTACACCTTC. Amino acids: CAESVGTLGGYTF. V gene TRBV7-2 combines with J gene TRBJ1-2, with D perhaps matching TRBD1 (5 bases). The germline CDR1 and CDR2 sequences are SGHTA and FQGNSA. Deletions cut 11 bases from V and 8 bases from J, with 21 bases between. CDR3 length: 13 residues.

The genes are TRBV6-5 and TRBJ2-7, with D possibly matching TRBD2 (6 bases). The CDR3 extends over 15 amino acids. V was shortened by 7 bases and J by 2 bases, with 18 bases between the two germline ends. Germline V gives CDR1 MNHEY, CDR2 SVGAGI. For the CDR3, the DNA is TGTGCCAGCACCCCCGCGGGATCAACCCCCTACGAGCAGTACTTC. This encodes CASTPAGSTPYEQYF.

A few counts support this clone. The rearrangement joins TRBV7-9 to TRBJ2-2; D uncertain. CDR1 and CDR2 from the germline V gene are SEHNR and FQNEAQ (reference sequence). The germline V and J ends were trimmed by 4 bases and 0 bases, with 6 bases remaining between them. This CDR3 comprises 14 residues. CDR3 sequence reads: CASSSRANTGELFF. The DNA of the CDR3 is TGTGCCAGCAGCTCCCGGGCGAACACCGGGGAGCTGTTTTTT.

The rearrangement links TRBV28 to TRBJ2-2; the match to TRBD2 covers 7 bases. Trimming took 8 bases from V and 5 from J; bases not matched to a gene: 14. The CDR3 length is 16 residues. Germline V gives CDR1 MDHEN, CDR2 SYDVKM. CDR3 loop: CASAAFGLGRTGELFF. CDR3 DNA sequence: TGTGCCAGCGCCGCCTTTGGACTAGGGCGGACCGGGGAGCTGTTTTTT.

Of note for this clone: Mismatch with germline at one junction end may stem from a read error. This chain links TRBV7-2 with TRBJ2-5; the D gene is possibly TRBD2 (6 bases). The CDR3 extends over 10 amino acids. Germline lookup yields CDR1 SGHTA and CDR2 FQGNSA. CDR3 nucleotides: TGTGCCAGCATTGGAGGGACTGGCGACTTC. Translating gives CASIGGTGDF.

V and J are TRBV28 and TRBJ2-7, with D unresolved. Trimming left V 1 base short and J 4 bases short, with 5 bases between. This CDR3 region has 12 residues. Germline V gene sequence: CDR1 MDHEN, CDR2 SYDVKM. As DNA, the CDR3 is TGTGCCAGCAGTTTATCCCCGTACGAGCAGTACTTC. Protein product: CASSLSPYEQYF.

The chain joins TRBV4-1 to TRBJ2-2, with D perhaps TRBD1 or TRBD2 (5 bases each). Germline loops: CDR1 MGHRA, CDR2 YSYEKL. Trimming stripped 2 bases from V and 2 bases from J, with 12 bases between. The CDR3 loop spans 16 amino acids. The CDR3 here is CASSQPGLVNTGELFF. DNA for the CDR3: TGCGCCAGCAGCCAACCGGGGCTTGTAAACACCGGGGAGCTGTTTTTT.

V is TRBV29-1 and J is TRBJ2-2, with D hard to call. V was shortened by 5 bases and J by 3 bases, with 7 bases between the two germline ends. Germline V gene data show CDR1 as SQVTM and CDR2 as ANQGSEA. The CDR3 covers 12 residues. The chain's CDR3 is CSVQSYTGELFF. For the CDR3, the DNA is TGCAGCGTTCAATCCTACACCGGGGAGCTGTTTTTT.